Presented here are 31 T cell receptor beta chains from one specimen sequenced in a study of T cell responses to AZD1222 COVID-19 vaccine. Assay: immunoSEQ multiplex PCR; the TCRdb copy retains only in-frame clones and omits some. The repertoire holds roughly 95,000 clones, with around 87% as singletons. Sequenced material: peripheral blood, taken on day 0 of AZD1222 vaccination. These receptors were collected from an adult in good health.

This chain connects TRBV7-2 to TRBJ2-7; no clear D gene. Trimming took off 5 bases at V and 2 bases at J, with 16 bases between the two ends. Germline lookup yields CDR1 SGHTA and CDR2 FQGNSA. The CDR3 spans 15 residues. CDR3 region: CASSTNSMSTYEQYF. CDR3 DNA sequence: TGTGCCAGCAGCACGAACAGTATGTCAACCTACGAGCAGTACTTC.

This clone occurred a few times. The CDR3 DNA follows: TGTGCCAGTAGTATTGGGGTACCCGGGGAGCTGTTTTTT. It is translated as CASSIGVPGELFF. This rearrangement joins TRBV19 to TRBJ2-2; no clear D. Trimming took 3 bases from V and 6 from J, leaving 8 bases between them. Germline values: CDR1 LNHDA, CDR2 SQIVND (reference sequence). The CDR3 totals 13 residues.

This chain links TRBV7-8 with TRBJ2-7, with D possibly TRBD2 on 5 matching bases. The CDR3 consists of 13 residues. V was trimmed by 4 bases and J by 5 bases, leaving 12 bases between them. Germline CDR1 is SGHVS and CDR2 is FQNEAQ. Here the CDR3 DNA reads TGTGCCAGCAGCTCCGGGAACTGGGACGAGCAGTACTTC. It specifies CASSSGNWDEQYF.

The rearrangement uses TRBV19 and TRBJ1-5, with a weak D call TRBD1 (5 bases). Germline V gene data show CDR1 as LNHDA and CDR2 as SQIVND (reference sequence). The length of the CDR3 is 15 residues. Trimming left V 4 bases short and J 2 bases short, with 12 bases between. The CDR3 coding sequence is TGTGCCAGTAGTAGGATGGGCAGGGGCAATCAGCCCCAGCATTTT. Amino acids: CASSRMGRGNQPQHF.

This chain uses TRBV11-2 with TRBJ1-3, with no clear D. This CDR3 comprises 14 residues. V lost 0 bases and J 4 bases, leaving 7 bases between the germline ends. Germline CDR1 SGHAT, CDR2 FQNNGV. The CDR3 coding sequence is TGTGCCAGCAGCTTAGATCTTACAGGAAACACCATATATTTT. This sequence encodes CASSLDLTGNTIYF.

This chain links TRBV21-1 with TRBJ2-7; the table's D gene call, TRBD2, was not cross checked with the DNA. TRBV21-1 is termed a pseudogene. The CDR3 is 21 residues long. In nucleotides, the CDR3 is TGTGCCAGCAGCAAGACTACCTCGGGGACTAGCGGGACGATGTCCTCCTACGAGCAGTACTTC. Its protein is CASSKTTSGTSGTMSSYEQYF.

V and J are TRBV5-4 and TRBJ1-1, with 8 bases that match TRBD1. Germline V gene data show CDR1 as SGHNT and CDR2 as YYREEE (reference sequence). The CDR3 runs 15 residues. V was clipped by 4 bases and J by 3 bases; unmatched bases: 8. CDR3 sequence reads: CASSTVDRGDTEAFF. In nucleotides, the CDR3 is TGTGCCAGCAGCACAGTAGACAGGGGAGACACTGAAGCTTTCTTT. Full variable domain (rest looked up from reference TRBV5-4 and TRBJ1-1): ETGVTQSPTHLIKTRGQQVTLRCSSQSGHNTVSWYQQALGQGPQFIFQYYREEENGRGNFPPRFSGLQFPNYSSELNVNALELDDSALYLCASSTVDRGDTEAFFGQGTRLTVV.

J is TRBJ2-7 and V is TRBV3-1 (or the pseudogene TRBV3-2); D might be TRBD1 (5 bases). V lost 5 bases to trimming and J lost 1 base, with 12 bases between them. In germline, CDR1 is LGHDT, CDR2 YNNKEL (reference sequence). CDR3 length equals 14 residues. In DNA form, the CDR3 reads TGTGCCAGCAGCGTCCAGGGATCGTCCTACGAGCAGTACTTC. Its protein is CASSVQGSSYEQYF.

The DNA of the CDR3 is TGTGCCAGCAGGAAGGGGGCGCACGAGCAGTACTTC. Protein product: CASRKGAHEQYF. The chain recombines TRBV2 with TRBJ2-7; TRBD1 agrees at 7 bases. Germline lookup yields CDR1 SNHLY and CDR2 FYNNEI. Trimming cost V 6 bases and J 5 bases; bases outside gene matches: 4. The CDR3 covers 12 residues.

This clone was detected once. The chain recombines TRBV29-1 with TRBJ2-3, with D unclear. Trimming took 3 bases from V and 1 from J, leaving 11 bases between them. From germline, CDR1 is SQVTM and CDR2 ANQGSEA. This CDR3 has 14 amino acids. CDR3 nucleotides: TGCAGCGTTGAGTGGGCGGAGCGCACAGATACGCAGTATTTT. This encodes CSVEWAERTDTQYF.

The chain couples TRBV29-1 to TRBJ1-1; perhaps TRBD1 as D (5 bases). The germline gives CDR1 SQVTM, CDR2 ANQGSEA. This CDR3 has 14 residues. V was clipped by 3 bases and J by 1 base, with 12 bases between them. CDR3 amino acids: CSVELPRENTEAFF. The CDR3 DNA reads TGCAGCGTTGAGTTACCCAGGGAGAACACTGAAGCTTTCTTT.

V usage is TRBV6-5 and J usage is TRBJ2-5; tentative D call: TRBD1 (6 bases). The CDR3 runs 14 residues. Germline values: CDR1 MNHEY, CDR2 SVGAGI. The CDR3 DNA is TGTTCCTTGACTTCGGGGACACCGCAAGAGACCCAGTACTTC. Protein sequence: CSLTSGTPQETQYF.

The chain is built from TRBV7-2 and TRBJ2-5; 7 positions agree with TRBD2. Unmatched junction bases numbered 13, after V lost 2 bases and J lost 7 bases. From germline, CDR1 is SGHTA and CDR2 FQGNSA. This CDR3 spans 16 amino acids. The CDR3 spells CASSLYMSGAPGTQYF. CDR3 coding DNA: TGTGCCAGCAGCTTATATATGAGCGGGGCCCCGGGGACCCAGTACTTC. Using reference TRBV7-2 and TRBJ2-5 for the parts outside the CDR3, the full variable domain is GAGVSQSPSNKVTEKGKDVELRCDPISGHTALYWYRQSLGQGLEFLIYFQGNSAPDKSGLPSDRFSAERTGGSVSTLTIQRTQQEDSAVYLCASSLYMSGAPGTQYFGPGTRLLVL.

The chain is built from TRBV11-3 and TRBJ2-1, with D possibly TRBD1 on 5 matching bases. Per germline, CDR1 SGHNT and CDR2 YENEEA. The V end lost 0 bases, the J end lost 1 base, and 7 bases lay between the germline ends. This CDR3 has 15 amino acids. Here the CDR3 DNA reads TGTGCCAGCAGCTTAGAGGGGCGATCCTACAATGAGCAGTTCTTC. It translates to CASSLEGRSYNEQFF. The whole variable domain, filled in from reference TRBV11-3 and TRBJ2-1, reads EAGVVQSPRYKIIEKKQPVAFWCNPISGHNTLYWYLQNLGQGPELLIRYENEEAVDDSQLPKDRFSAERLKGVDSTLKIQPAELGDSAVYLCASSLEGRSYNEQFFGPGTRLTVL.

V gene TRBV11-3 combines with J gene TRBJ2-1; a possible D gene is TRBD1 (5 bases). V lost 1 base to trimming and J lost 6 bases, with 19 bases between them. The CDR3 is made up of 17 amino acids. From germline, CDR1 is SGHNT and CDR2 YENEEA. Here the CDR3 reads CASSLGSPRWGPNEQFF. CDR3 DNA sequence: TGTGCCAGCAGCTTAGGGTCCCCTAGGTGGGGCCCCAATGAGCAGTTCTTC.

This clone was seen a single time. V and J are TRBV30 and TRBJ1-4; 7 nucleotides agree with TRBD1. Germline-derived CDR1 and CDR2 are GTSNPN and SVGIG (reference sequence). The CDR3 covers 14 residues. After removal of 4 bases from V and 8 bases from J, the junction contained 10 bases not matched to a gene. CDR3 bases: TGTGCCTGGAATCCCCAGGGGGGCGGAGAAAAACTGTTTTTT. As protein: CAWNPQGGGEKLFF.

V is TRBV6-1 and J is TRBJ1-4, with a tentative D call TRBD1 (6 bases). Germline V lookup: CDR1 MNHNS, CDR2 SASEGT. The germline V and J ends were trimmed by 0 bases and 5 bases, with 10 bases remaining between them. The CDR3 consists of 15 residues. The CDR3, as DNA: TGTGCCAGCAGTGAAGCTTGGGACACCAATGAAAAACTGTTTTTT. Residues: CASSEAWDTNEKLFF.

The rearrangement uses TRBV6-1 and TRBJ1-2; tentatively, D is TRBD1 (5 bases). Trimming stripped 2 bases from V and 7 bases from J, with 14 bases between. This CDR3 has 14 residues. The V gene's germline CDR1 is MNHNS and CDR2 SASEGT. This chain's CDR3 is CASSERRGAGGYTF. DNA for the CDR3: TGTGCCAGCAGTGAACGCCGTGGGGCAGGTGGCTACACCTTC.

The rearrangement links TRBV24-1 to TRBJ2-5; D is undetermined. There are 12 residues in the CDR3. V was pared by 0 bases and J by 5 bases, with 3 bases between. CDR1 is KGHDR and CDR2 is SFDVKD in the germline V gene. The CDR3 bases are TGTGCCACCAGTGATTTGGGCGAGACCCAGTACTTC. Translating gives CATSDLGETQYF.

This chain uses TRBV29-1 with TRBJ1-2; D is perhaps TRBD1 (5 bases). The germline V gene encodes CDR1 SQVTM and CDR2 ANQGSEA. The germline V and J ends were trimmed by 3 bases and 7 bases, with 21 bases remaining between them. The CDR3 is 15 amino acids. CDR3 DNA sequence: TGCAGCGTTGAGGGGGGGTACGGATCACCCAGTGGCTACACCTTC. Protein: CSVEGGYGSPSGYTF.

This sequence joins TRBV19 and TRBJ1-5, with a tentative D call TRBD1 (6 bases). V lost 4 bases, J lost 7 bases, and 14 bases lay in between. The CDR3 extends over 14 amino acids. CDR1 and CDR2 from the germline V gene are LNHDA and SQIVND (reference sequence). The CDR3 reads CASSRKSGDQPQHF. Here the CDR3 DNA reads TGTGCCAGTAGTAGGAAATCAGGGGACCAGCCCCAGCATTTT.

The genes are TRBV2 and TRBJ1-2; 9 nucleotides match TRBD1. The CDR3 consists of 16 residues. The ends lost 6 bases at V and 4 bases at J; junction bases unmatched: 12. Germline loops: CDR1 SNHLY, CDR2 FYNNEI. The CDR3 DNA follows: TGTGCCAGCAGCCTACTACAGGGGGCGATAGGCTATGGCTACACCTTC. It encodes CASSLLQGAIGYGYTF. Full variable domain (outside the CDR3, taken from reference TRBV2 and TRBJ1-2): EPEVTQTPSHQVTQMGQEVILRCVPISNHLYFYWYRQILGQKVEFLVSFYNNEISEKSEIFDDQFSVERPDGSNFTLKIRSTKLEDSAMYFCASSLLQGAIGYGYTFGSGTRLTVV.

V usage is TRBV7-6 and J usage is TRBJ1-1, with D unresolved. The V end lost 1 base, the J end lost 10 bases, and 13 bases lay between the germline ends. The length of the CDR3 is 13 residues. Germline-derived CDR1 and CDR2 are SGHVS and FNYEAQ. CDR3 coding DNA: TGTGCCAGCAGCTTAGGACGGAACGGGAGAGCTTTCTTT. This translates into CASSLGRNGRAFF. The full variable domain, its missing parts supplied by reference TRBV7-6 and TRBJ1-1, is GAGVSQSPRYKVTKRGQDVALRCDPISGHVSLYWYRQALGQGPEFLTYFNYEAQQDKSGLPNDRFSAERPEGSISTLTIQRTEQRDSAMYRCASSLGRNGRAFFGQGTRLTVV.

The J gene is TRBJ2-6, the V gene TRBV7-3; D gene uncertain. Per germline, CDR1 SGHTA and CDR2 FQGTGA. This CDR3 has 15 amino acids. V was pared by 3 bases and J by 0 bases, with 6 bases between. This CDR3 is CASSLSPSGANVLTF. DNA of the CDR3: TGTGCCAGCAGCTTGAGCCCCTCTGGGGCCAACGTCCTGACTTTC. The entire variable domain, with the rest obtained from reference TRBV7-3 and TRBJ2-6, is as follows: GAGVSQTPSNKVTEKGKYVELRCDPISGHTALYWYRQSLGQGPEFLIYFQGTGAADDSGLPNDRFFAVRPEGSVSTLKIQRTERGDSAVYLCASSLSPSGANVLTFGAGSRLTVL.

The V and J genes are TRBV7-9 and TRBJ1-5, with D hard to call. V lost 3 bases and J lost 5, with 8 bases in between. Germline loops: CDR1 SEHNR, CDR2 FQNEAQ (reference sequence). The CDR3 covers 13 residues. CDR3 residues: CASSFDWDQPQHF. In nucleotides, the CDR3 is TGTGCCAGCAGCTTCGACTGGGATCAGCCCCAGCATTTT.

The rearrangement links TRBV27 to TRBJ2-3, with D possibly TRBD2 on 5 matching bases. V was shortened by 7 bases and J by 0 bases, with 14 bases between the two germline ends. CDR1 is MNHEY and CDR2 is SMNVEV in the germline V gene (reference sequence). The CDR3 covers 15 residues. In DNA, the CDR3 is TGTGCCAGCATTCTAAAAGAGGGAAGCACAGATACGCAGTATTTT. Protein: CASILKEGSTDTQYF.

The table lists this clone with a few counts. The chain uses TRBV6-1 and TRBJ2-3, with 9 bases identical to TRBD2. The V gene's germline CDR1 is MNHNS and CDR2 SASEGT. The CDR3 has 16 residues. Germline trimming cut 3 bases from V and 7 bases from J; bases unmatched to any gene: 11. The CDR3 nucleotides read TGTGCCAGCAGTGACCCCGGGGGGACTAGCCCCAATACGCAGTATTTT. Translation: CASSDPGGTSPNTQYF.

This chain links TRBV12-5 with TRBJ2-1; 11 nucleotides match TRBD2. Germline assignment: CDR1 LGHNT and CDR2 FRNRAP. Unmatched junction bases numbered 2, after V lost 7 bases and J lost 6 bases. The CDR3 loop spans 13 amino acids. The CDR3 nucleotides read TGTGCTAGTGTTGGACTAGCGGGCAATGAGCAGTTCTTC. Its translation is CASVGLAGNEQFF.

This chain links TRBV9 with TRBJ2-1; 11 bases match TRBD2. Germline trimming cut 2 bases from V and 0 bases from J; bases unmatched to any gene: 7. This CDR3 is built from 18 residues. Looked up from germline, CDR1 is SGDLS and CDR2 is YYNGEE. The CDR3, as DNA: TGTGCCAGCAGCGTGAGACTAGCGGGACTAACCTCCTACAATGAGCAGTTCTTC. This translates into CASSVRLAGLTSYNEQFF.

The sample holds a few counts of this clone. The chain employs TRBV3-1 (or the pseudogene TRBV3-2) and TRBJ2-7; 8 bases match TRBD2. Germline V gene data show CDR1 as LGHDT and CDR2 as YNNKEL (reference sequence). The CDR3 runs 15 residues. Unmatched junction bases numbered 6, after V lost 2 bases and J lost 3 bases. The CDR3 DNA follows: TGTGCCAGCAGCCAATTCTACGCGGGAGGCTACGAGCAGTACTTC. This encodes CASSQFYAGGYEQYF.

The chain joins TRBV2 to TRBJ2-1, with 7 bases that match TRBD2. J gave up 5 bases and V 2 bases, and 9 bases lay outside the gene matches. Germline CDR1 SNHLY, CDR2 FYNNEI. The CDR3 length is 16 residues. Here the CDR3 DNA reads TGTGCCAGCAGTGAACGTCTAGCGGCCCTCAACAATGAGCAGTTCTTC. It specifies CASSERLAALNNEQFF.